The rows below give T cell receptor beta chains drawn from one sample of a study of regulatory T cells in long-lasting Graves disease. TCRdb processed the multiplex PCR reads anew with MiXCR; each CDR3 protein has one entry. The sample has some 460,000 distinct CDR3 sequences; around 15% are singletons. The same sample was also studied in work on T cells in Graves' hyperthyroidism and ophthalmopathy.

Here the sequenced sample was peripheral blood mononuclear cells (PBMCs), taken at new diagnosis, from a patient treated with antithyroid drugs. The receptor source for this set is a man aged 35 to 55 with Graves disease. The CDR3 runs from the conserved cysteine through the conserved F or W. D genes are given only for firm matches. For some rows the clone size is stated as once, few or many, or as a class when expanded; others skip it.

J | V | size | length | D | CDR3 | DNA
TRBJ1-4 | TRBV14 | few | 14 | TRBD1 | CASSPGQGQEKLFF | TGTGCCAGCAGCCCCGGACAGGGTCAGGAAAAACTGTTTTTT
TRBJ2-5 | TRBV5-1 | NA | 18 | TRBD2 | CASRLASSGGRVQETQYF | TGCGCCAGCAGGTTGGCCTCCAGCGGGGGGAGAGTCCAAGAGACCCAGTACTTC
TRBJ2-1 | TRBV6-2/TRBV6-3 | many | 15 | NA | CASSERRATYNEQFF | TGTGCCAGCAGTGAGAGGAGAGCCACCTACAATGAGCAGTTCTTC
TRBJ2-7 | TRBV12-3/TRBV12-4 | many | 14 | TRBD1 | CASKPGQASYEQYF | TGTGCCAGCAAACCGGGACAGGCCTCCTACGAGCAGTACTTC
TRBJ2-1 | TRBV7-2 | NA | 16 | TRBD2 | CASSLDGTSGRHEQFF | TGTGCCAGCAGCTTAGATGGGACTAGCGGGAGACATGAGCAGTTCTTC
TRBJ2-7 | TRBV6-1 | NA | 11 | NA | CASRSRGEQYF | TGTGCCAGCCGGTCCCGGGGCGAGCAGTACTTC
TRBJ2-7 | TRBV11-2 | few | 15 | TRBD2 | CASSPPTSGTYEQYF | TGTGCCAGCAGCCCCCCGACTAGCGGTACCTACGAGCAGTACTTC
TRBJ2-1 | TRBV12-5 | many | 22 | TRBD1 | CASGQQLSPGQGRYGSYNEQFF | TGTGCTAGTGGCCAACAACTCTCACCGGGACAGGGCCGATACGGCTCCTACAATGAGCAGTTCTTC
TRBJ2-1 | TRBV10-1 | many | 17 | TRBD2 | CASSTGTSPRTYNEQFF | TGCGCCAGCAGTACCGGGACTAGCCCTCGGACCTACAATGAGCAGTTCTTC
TRBJ2-3 | TRBV10-2 | many | 15 | NA | CASRDLALSTDTQYF | TGCGCCAGCAGAGACTTAGCGCTGAGCACAGATACGCAGTATTTT
TRBJ2-3 | TRBV5-1 | many | 19 | TRBD2 | CASSSPRASGRSGTDTQYF | TGCGCCAGCAGCTCCCCCCGGGCTAGCGGGAGATCGGGGACAGATACGCAGTATTTT
TRBJ2-5 | TRBV7-9 | NA | 14 | NA | CASSSSPIQETQYF | TGTGCCAGCAGCTCCAGCCCCATCCAAGAGACCCAGTACTTC
TRBJ1-2 | TRBV28 | many | 17 | NA | CASSPPSSRNINYGYTF | TGTGCCAGCAGCCCACCCTCCTCCCGGAACATTAACTATGGCTACACCTTC
TRBJ2-7 | TRBV28 | many | 13 | TRBD1 | CASSPTGYGRQYF | TGTGCCAGCAGTCCGACAGGGTACGGACGGCAGTACTTC
TRBJ1-2 | TRBV28 | NA | 11 | NA | CASSFTEGYTF | TGTGCCAGCAGTTTTACGGAGGGCTACACCTTC
TRBJ1-4 | TRBV20-1 | few | 12 | NA | CSATRDREKLFF | TGCAGTGCTACGCGGGACCGTGAAAAACTGTTTTTT
TRBJ2-1 | TRBV6-1 | NA | 16 | TRBD2 | CASRMPGLAGNNEQFF | TGTGCCAGCAGGATGCCGGGACTAGCGGGAAACAATGAGCAGTTCTTC
TRBJ2-1 | TRBV28 | many | 15 | NA | CASSLVGARYNEQFF | TGTGCCAGCAGTTTAGTCGGGGCCCGTTACAATGAGCAGTTCTTC
TRBJ2-3 | TRBV7-3 | many | 15 | TRBD2 | CASSGTSGSADTQYF | TGTGCCAGCAGCGGGACTAGCGGGAGTGCAGATACGCAGTATTTT
TRBJ2-1 | TRBV4-1 | few | 16 | TRBD2 | CASSQDTSGAYNEQFF | TGCGCCAGCAGCCAAGATACTAGCGGGGCTTACAATGAGCAGTTCTTC
TRBJ1-1 | TRBV3-1 | many | 13 | TRBD1 | CASSPGQGTKAFF | TGTGCCAGCAGCCCCGGACAGGGGACGAAAGCTTTCTTT
TRBJ2-5 | TRBV13 | NA | 13 | NA | CASTRGRSEAQYF | TGTGCCAGCACCCGGGGAAGGAGCGAGGCCCAGTACTTC
TRBJ2-7 | TRBV4-1 | NA | 15 | NA | CASSPRGGGIYEQYF | TGCGCCAGCAGCCCCCGGGGCGGAGGCATCTACGAGCAGTACTTC
TRBJ2-1 | TRBV10-3 | many | 17 | TRBD2 | CATTGRQRTSGNNEQFF | TGTGCCACAACGGGACGTCAGAGGACTAGCGGGAACAATGAGCAGTTCTTC
TRBJ2-3 | TRBV5-1 | many | 15 | NA | CASSIGTPLADTQYF | TGCGCCAGCAGCATCGGGACTCCGCTCGCGGATACGCAGTATTTT
TRBJ2-1 | TRBV12-3/TRBV12-4 | NA | 22 | TRBD2 | CASRGGSQTSRPLTGWYNEQFF | TGTGCCAGCCGGGGCGGGAGCCAAACATCCCGCCCCCTTACGGGTTGGTACAATGAGCAGTTCTTC
TRBJ2-7 | TRBV3-1 | few | 15 | TRBD1 | CASSPLDRGTYEQYF | TGTGCCAGCAGCCCGTTGGACAGGGGAACCTACGAGCAGTACTTC
TRBJ2-3 | TRBV6-5 | many | 15 | TRBD2 | CASSLGAGGGDTQYF | TGTGCCAGCAGTTTGGGGGCGGGAGGAGGGGATACGCAGTATTTT
TRBJ2-3 | TRBV5-1 | many | 14 | TRBD1 | CASSSDRGTDTQYF | TGCGCCAGCAGTTCCGACAGGGGGACAGATACGCAGTATTTT
TRBJ1-2 | TRBV29-1 | NA | 10 | NA | CSVVQTGCTF | TGCAGCGTTGTACAGACCGGCTGCACCTTC
TRBJ2-7 | TRBV6-1 | many | 15 | TRBD2 | CASRESGGNSYEQYF | TGTGCCAGCAGGGAAAGCGGGGGAAACTCCTACGAGCAGTACTTC
TRBJ2-3 | TRBV5-1 | many | 12 | NA | CASRVSTDTQYF | TGTGCCAGCAGGGTTAGCACAGATACGCAGTATTTT
TRBJ2-5 | TRBV12-3/TRBV12-4 | many | 15 | TRBD1 | CASSRDRIYQETQYF | TGTGCCAGCAGTAGGGACAGGATTTACCAAGAGACCCAGTACTTC
TRBJ1-1 | TRBV10-3 | many | 11 | NA | CAISQGTEAFF | TGTGCCATCAGTCAGGGGACTGAAGCTTTCTTT
TRBJ2-1 | TRBV5-1 | many | 15 | NA | CASSLEGVGVNEQFF | TGCGCCAGCAGCTTGGAAGGTGTAGGGGTTAATGAGCAGTTCTTC
TRBJ2-5 | TRBV14 | many | 12 | NA | CVMRQIQETQYF | TGTGTTATGCGACAGATACAAGAGACCCAGTACTTC
TRBJ2-7 | TRBV30 | NA | 14 | NA | CAWKPWGSSYEQYF | TGTGCCTGGAAACCTTGGGGGTCTTCCTACGAGCAGTACTTC
TRBJ2-7 | TRBV28 | NA | 12 | NA | CASSPMGWEQYF | TGTGCCAGCAGCCCAATGGGTTGGGAGCAGTACTTC
TRBJ2-7 | TRBV20-1 | NA | 12 | NA | CSAPRSGYEQYF | TGCAGTGCTCCCCGTAGTGGATACGAGCAGTACTTC
TRBJ1-5 | TRBV28 | many | 21 | TRBD1 | CASSLRPGQGGFSLSNQPQHF | TGTGCCAGCAGTTTACGACCCGGACAGGGAGGTTTCTCACTTAGCAATCAGCCCCAGCATTTT
TRBJ1-5 | TRBV18 | few | 12 | NA | CASSPPVGPQHF | TGTGCCAGCTCACCCCCTGTGGGGCCCCAGCATTTT
TRBJ2-1 | TRBV3-1 | NA | 15 | TRBD2 | CASSPPSGRRNEQFF | TGTGCCAGCAGCCCACCTAGCGGGAGACGCAATGAGCAGTTCTTC
TRBJ1-2 | TRBV28 | many | 15 | TRBD1 | CASSLRGRGRDGYTF | TGTGCCAGCAGTTTACGGGGCAGGGGGCGAGATGGCTACACCTTC
TRBJ1-1 | TRBV20-1 | many | 12 | NA | CSSGGGVTEAFF | TGCAGTTCCGGAGGGGGGGTCACTGAAGCTTTCTTT